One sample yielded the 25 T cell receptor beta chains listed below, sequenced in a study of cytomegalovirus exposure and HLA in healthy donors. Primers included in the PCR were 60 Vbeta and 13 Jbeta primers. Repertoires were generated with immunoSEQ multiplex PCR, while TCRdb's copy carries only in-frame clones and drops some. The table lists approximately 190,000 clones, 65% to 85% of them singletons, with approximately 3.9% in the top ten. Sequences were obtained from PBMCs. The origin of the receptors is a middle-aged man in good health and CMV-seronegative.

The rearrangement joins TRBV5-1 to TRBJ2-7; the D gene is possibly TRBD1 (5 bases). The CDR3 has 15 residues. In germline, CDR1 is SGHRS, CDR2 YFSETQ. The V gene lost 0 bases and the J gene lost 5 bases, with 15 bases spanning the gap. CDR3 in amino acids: CASSLGLGAVDEQYF. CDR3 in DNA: TGCGCCAGCAGCTTGGGGCTAGGGGCTGTCGACGAGCAGTACTTC.

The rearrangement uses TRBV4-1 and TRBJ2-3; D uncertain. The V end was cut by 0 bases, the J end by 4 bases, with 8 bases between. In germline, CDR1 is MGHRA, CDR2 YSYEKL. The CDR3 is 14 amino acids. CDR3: CASSQELAPDTQYF. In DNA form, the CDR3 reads TGCGCCAGCAGCCAAGAATTAGCCCCAGATACGCAGTATTTT.

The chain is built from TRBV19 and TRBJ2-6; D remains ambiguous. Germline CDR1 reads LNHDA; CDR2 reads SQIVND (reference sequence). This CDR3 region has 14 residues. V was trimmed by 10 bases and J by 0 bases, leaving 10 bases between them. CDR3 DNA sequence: TGTGCCACCCAAGCACTCTCTGGGGCCAACGTCCTGACTTTC. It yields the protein CATQALSGANVLTF.

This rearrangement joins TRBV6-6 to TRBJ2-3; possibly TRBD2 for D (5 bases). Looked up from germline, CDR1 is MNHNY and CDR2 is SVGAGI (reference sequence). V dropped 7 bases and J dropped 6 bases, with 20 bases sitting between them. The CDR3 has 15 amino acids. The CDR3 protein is CASTLGDRSSDTQYF. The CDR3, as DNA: TGTGCCAGCACCCTCGGGGATCGCAGTTCCGATACGCAGTATTTT.

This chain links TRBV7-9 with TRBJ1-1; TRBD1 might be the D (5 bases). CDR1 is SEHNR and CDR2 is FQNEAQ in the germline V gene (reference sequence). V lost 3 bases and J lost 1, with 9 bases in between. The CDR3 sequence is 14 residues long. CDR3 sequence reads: CASSLEGTNTEAFF. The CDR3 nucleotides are TGTGCCAGCAGCTTGGAGGGGACGAACACTGAAGCTTTCTTT.

The CDR3 spells CASSLGGTSGTDTQYF. The DNA of the CDR3 is TGTGCCAGCAGCTTAGGGGGGACTAGCGGCACAGATACGCAGTATTTT. The V call is TRBV13, the J call TRBJ2-3, with 10 bases that match TRBD2. The CDR3 extends over 16 amino acids. V trimming: 0 bases; J trimming: 1 base; junction bases outside the gene matches: 1. The germline V gene encodes CDR1 PRHDT and CDR2 FYEKMQ (reference sequence). Full variable domain (rest looked up from reference TRBV13 and TRBJ2-3): AAGVIQSPRHLIKEKRETATLKCYPIPRHDTVYWYQQGPGQDPQFLISFYEKMQSDKGSIPDRFSAQQFSDYHSELNMSSLELGDSALYFCASSLGGTSGTDTQYFGPGTRLTVL.

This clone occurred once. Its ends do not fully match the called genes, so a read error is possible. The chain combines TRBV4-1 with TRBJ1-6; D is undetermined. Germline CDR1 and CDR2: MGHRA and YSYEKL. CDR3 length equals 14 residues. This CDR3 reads CASSQGSSNSPLHF. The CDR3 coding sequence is TGTGCCAGCAGCCAAGGTAGTTCTAATTCACCCCTCCACTTT.

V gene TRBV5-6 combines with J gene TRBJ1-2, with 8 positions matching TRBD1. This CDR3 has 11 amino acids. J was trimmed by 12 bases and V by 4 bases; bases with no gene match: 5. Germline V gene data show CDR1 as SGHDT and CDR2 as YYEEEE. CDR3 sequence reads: CASSEGQGHTF. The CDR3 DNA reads TGTGCCAGCAGCGAAGGACAGGGACACACCTTC.

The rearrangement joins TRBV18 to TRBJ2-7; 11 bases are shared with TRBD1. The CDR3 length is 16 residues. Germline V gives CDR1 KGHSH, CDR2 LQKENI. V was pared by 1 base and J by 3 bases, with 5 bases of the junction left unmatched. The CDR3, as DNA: TGTGCCAGCTCACCACGCGGGACAGGGGGACTCTACGAGCAGTACTTC. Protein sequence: CASSPRGTGGLYEQYF.

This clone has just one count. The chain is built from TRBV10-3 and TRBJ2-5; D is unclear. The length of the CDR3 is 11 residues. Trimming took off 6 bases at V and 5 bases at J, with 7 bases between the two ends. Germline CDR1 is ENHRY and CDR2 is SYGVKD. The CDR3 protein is CAIRQEETQYF. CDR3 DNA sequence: TGTGCCATCAGGCAAGAGGAGACCCAGTACTTC.

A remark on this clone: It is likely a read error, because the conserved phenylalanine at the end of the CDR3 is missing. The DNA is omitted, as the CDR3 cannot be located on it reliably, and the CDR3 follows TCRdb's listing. CDR3 loop: CASSTDMNGV. The chain combines TRBV21-1 with TRBJ1-3; no check of the table's D call, TRBD1, against the DNA was made. TRBV21-1 is an annotated pseudogene. The CDR3 has 10 amino acids, counting both end residues.

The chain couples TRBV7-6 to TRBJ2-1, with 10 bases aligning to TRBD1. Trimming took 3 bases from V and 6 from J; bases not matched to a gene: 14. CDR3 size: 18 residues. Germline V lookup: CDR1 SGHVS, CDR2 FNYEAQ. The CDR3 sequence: CASSLRGTGASSGNEQFF. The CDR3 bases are TGTGCCAGCAGCTTGAGAGGGACAGGGGCATCCTCGGGCAATGAGCAGTTCTTC.

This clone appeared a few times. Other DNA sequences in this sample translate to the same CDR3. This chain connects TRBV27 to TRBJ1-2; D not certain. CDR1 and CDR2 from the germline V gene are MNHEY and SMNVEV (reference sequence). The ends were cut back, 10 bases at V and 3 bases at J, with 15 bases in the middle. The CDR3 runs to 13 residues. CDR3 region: CATKDRGDYGYTF. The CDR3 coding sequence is TGTGCCACCAAGGATCGCGGCGACTATGGCTACACCTTC.

As DNA, the CDR3 is TGTGCCACCAGCAGAGACAAGAATGGGGCCATCAGCTCCTACAATGAGCAGTTCTTC. Translating it yields CATSRDKNGAISSYNEQFF. V is TRBV15 and J is TRBJ2-1, with a weak D call TRBD1 (5 bases). Trimming took 0 bases from V and 0 from J, leaving 18 bases between them. From germline, CDR1 is LNHNV and CDR2 YYDKDF (reference sequence). The CDR3 sequence is 19 residues long.

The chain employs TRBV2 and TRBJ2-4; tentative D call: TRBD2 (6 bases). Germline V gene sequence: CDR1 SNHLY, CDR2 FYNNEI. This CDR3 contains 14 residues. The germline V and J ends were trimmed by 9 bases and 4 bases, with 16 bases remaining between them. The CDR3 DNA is TGTGCCAGTGCAGGATCCGGGAGTAAAAACATTCAGTACTTC. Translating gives CASAGSGSKNIQYF.

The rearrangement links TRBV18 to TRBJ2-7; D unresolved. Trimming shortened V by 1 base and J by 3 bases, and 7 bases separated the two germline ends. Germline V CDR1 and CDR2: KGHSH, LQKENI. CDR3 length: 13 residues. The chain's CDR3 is CASSPLGFYEQYF. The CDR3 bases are TGTGCCAGCTCACCACTCGGGTTCTACGAGCAGTACTTC.

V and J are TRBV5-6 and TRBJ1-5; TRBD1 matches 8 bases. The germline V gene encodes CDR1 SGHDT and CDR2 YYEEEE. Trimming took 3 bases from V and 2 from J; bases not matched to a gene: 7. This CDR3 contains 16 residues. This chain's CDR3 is CASSSLQGDRNQPQHF. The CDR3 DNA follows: TGTGCCAGCAGCTCCCTACAGGGGGACCGCAATCAGCCCCAGCATTTT.

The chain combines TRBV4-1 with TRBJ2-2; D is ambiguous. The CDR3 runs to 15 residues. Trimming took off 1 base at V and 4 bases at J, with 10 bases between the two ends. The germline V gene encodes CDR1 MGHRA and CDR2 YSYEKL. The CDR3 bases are TGCGCCAGCAGCCAAGCCATACAGTTCACCGGGGAGCTGTTTTTT. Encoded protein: CASSQAIQFTGELFF.

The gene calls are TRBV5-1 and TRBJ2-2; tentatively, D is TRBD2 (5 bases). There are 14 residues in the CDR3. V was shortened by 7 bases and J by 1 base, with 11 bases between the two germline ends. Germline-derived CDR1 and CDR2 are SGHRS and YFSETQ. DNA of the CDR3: TGCGCCAGCTGCTGTGGAGGGAACACCGGGGAGCTGTTTTTT. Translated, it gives CASCCGGNTGELFF.

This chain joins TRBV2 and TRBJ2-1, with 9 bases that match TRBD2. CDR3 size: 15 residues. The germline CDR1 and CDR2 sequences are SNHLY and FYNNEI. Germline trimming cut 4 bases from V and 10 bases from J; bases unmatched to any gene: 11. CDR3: CASSVQGGGASEQFF. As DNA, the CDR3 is TGTGCCAGCAGTGTTCAGGGCGGGGGGGCATCCGAGCAGTTCTTC.

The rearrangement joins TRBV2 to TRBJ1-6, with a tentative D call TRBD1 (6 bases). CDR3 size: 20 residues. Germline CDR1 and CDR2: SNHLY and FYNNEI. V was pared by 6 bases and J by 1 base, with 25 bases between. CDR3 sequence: CASSATSRGGRVSYNSPLHF. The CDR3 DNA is TGTGCCAGCAGCGCCACCTCCCGCGGGGGGCGAGTTTCCTATAATTCACCCCTCCACTTT.

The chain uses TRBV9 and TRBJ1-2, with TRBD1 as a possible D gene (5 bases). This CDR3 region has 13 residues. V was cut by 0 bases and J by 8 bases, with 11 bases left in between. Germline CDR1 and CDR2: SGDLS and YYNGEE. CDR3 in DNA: TGTGCCAGCAGCGTAGTCCAGGGAGGAGGCTACACCTTC. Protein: CASSVVQGGGYTF.

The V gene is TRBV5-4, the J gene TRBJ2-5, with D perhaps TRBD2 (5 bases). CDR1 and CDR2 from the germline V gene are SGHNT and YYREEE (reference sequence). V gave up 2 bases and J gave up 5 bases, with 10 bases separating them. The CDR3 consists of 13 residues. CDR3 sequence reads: CASSFTRTETQYF. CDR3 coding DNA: TGTGCCAGCAGCTTCACTAGGACTGAGACCCAGTACTTC.

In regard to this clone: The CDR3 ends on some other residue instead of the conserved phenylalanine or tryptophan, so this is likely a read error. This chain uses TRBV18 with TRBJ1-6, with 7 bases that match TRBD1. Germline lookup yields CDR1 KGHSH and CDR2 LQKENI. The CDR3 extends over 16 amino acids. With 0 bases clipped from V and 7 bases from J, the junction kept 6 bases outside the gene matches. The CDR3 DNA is TGTGCCAGCTCACCACCCGACAGGGCGGGAAATTCACCCCTCCACCTT. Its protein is CASSPPDRAGNSPLHL.

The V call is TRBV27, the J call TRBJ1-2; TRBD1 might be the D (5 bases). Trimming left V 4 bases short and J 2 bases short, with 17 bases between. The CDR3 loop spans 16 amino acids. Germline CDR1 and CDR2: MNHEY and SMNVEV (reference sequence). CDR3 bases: TGTGCCAGCAGTTCCTCTGTGGGGCCCTTAAACTATGGCTACACCTTC. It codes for CASSSSVGPLNYGYTF.